This entry features one T cell receptor (beta chain) sequence. CDR1 and CDR2 (germline): LGHDT, YNNKEL (reference sequence). V lost 5 bases and J 5 bases, leaving 14 bases between the germline ends. The CDR3 sequence is 14 residues long. These data belong to a study of CD8 T cells in Susac syndrome. Sequencing of TCR beta drew on CD8+ and CD4+ T cells from blood. Isolation of CD8+ and CD4+ T cells was performed negatively, whereas enrichment of TEMRA cells was done by FACS. Random hexamers served to reverse transcribe roughly 0.45 to 1 ug RNA. TCRdb re-called the immunoSEQ multiplex PCR reads through MiXCR, storing one row per CDR3 protein. The sample records about 250,000 distinct CDR3 sequences, over 85% being singletons.

Sequenced sample: CD4+ T cells from PBMCs. The TCR was taken from a human donor with multiple sclerosis. V gene TRBV3-1 combines with J gene TRBJ2-3; weak D call: TRBD2 (6 bases). Here the CDR3 DNA reads TGTGCCAGCAGCGACCGACCCGGGGGAGATACGCAGTATTTT. This sequence encodes CASSDRPGGDTQYF.